Listed here are 13 T cell receptor beta chains from one sample, sequenced in a study of blood T cell repertoires in COVID-19. The data were produced by immunoSEQ multiplex PCR, yet TCRdb's version contains in-frame clones alone and is incomplete. Seen here are 300,000 to 400,000 clones, 88% observed once, and the top ten hold approximately 1.6%. The sequencing input was peripheral blood. The receptors shown here come from a woman under 40 with COVID-19, enrolled during active disease.

The gene calls are TRBV11-3 and TRBJ1-1, with D tentatively TRBD1 (6 bases). V was trimmed by 5 bases and J by 5 bases, leaving 12 bases between them. The CDR3 is 13 residues long. Germline-derived CDR1 and CDR2 are SGHNT and YENEEA. The CDR3 nucleotides are TGTGCCAGCAGCCGACAGGTTAATACTGAAGCTTTCTTT. It yields the protein CASSRQVNTEAFF.

This clone occurred a few times. V usage is TRBV27 and J usage is TRBJ1-2; 12 nucleotides match TRBD1. The CDR3 is made up of 15 amino acids. CDR1 and CDR2 from the germline V gene are MNHEY and SMNVEV (reference sequence). J gave up 4 bases and V 5 bases, and 5 bases lay outside the gene matches. The CDR3 DNA reads as TGTGCCAGCAGTACCGGGACAGGGGGCTCCTATGGCTACACCTTC. It translates to CASSTGTGGSYGYTF.

The V gene is TRBV19, the J gene TRBJ2-4; 7 bases are a match to TRBD2. Unmatched junction bases numbered 7, after V lost 5 bases and J lost 3 bases. The CDR3 extends over 15 amino acids. Germline V CDR1 and CDR2: LNHDA, SQIVND (reference sequence). The CDR3 loop is CASSHSGPYKNIQYF. The CDR3 DNA sequence: TGTGCCAGTAGTCATAGCGGGCCGTACAAAAACATTCAGTACTTC.

This clone was seen more than once but under ten times. The V gene is TRBV28, the J gene TRBJ1-5, with 8 bases that match TRBD1. With 7 bases clipped from V and 4 bases from J, the junction kept 9 bases outside the gene matches. The length of the CDR3 is 15 residues. Germline V lookup: CDR1 MDHEN, CDR2 SYDVKM. CDR3 coding DNA: TGTGCCAGCATGATCGGGACAGGCGAAAATCAGCCCCAGCATTTT. This sequence encodes CASMIGTGENQPQHF.

This clone is a singleton in its sample. CDR3 coding DNA: TGTGCCAGCAGTACCCAGGACACCCGGCCACCCCTCCACTTT. Encoded protein: CASSTQDTRPPLHF. The V and J genes are TRBV6-5 and TRBJ1-6, with D perhaps matching TRBD1 (5 bases). The V and J ends lost 5 bases and 11 bases respectively, with 16 bases between them. The CDR3 is made up of 14 amino acids. The germline gives CDR1 MNHEY, CDR2 SVGAGI.

This clone was observed a single time. The chain has TRBV6-5 and TRBJ2-7; D possibly corresponds to TRBD1 (5 bases). Per germline, CDR1 MNHEY and CDR2 SVGAGI. V lost 6 bases, J lost 4 bases, and 16 bases lay in between. The CDR3 sequence is 14 residues long. The CDR3 DNA sequence: TGTGCCAGCAGCCCCAGGGCGTCGTCGTACGAGCAGTACGTC. It encodes CASSPRASSYEQYV.

V is TRBV2 and J is TRBJ2-3; 8 nucleotides match TRBD1. The ends lost 5 bases at V and 1 base at J; junction bases unmatched: 5. The CDR3 is 15 residues long. Germline CDR1 is SNHLY and CDR2 is FYNNEI. CDR3 sequence (DNA): TGTGCCAGCAGTACGCAGGGGGCCGGCACAGATACGCAGTATTTT. Amino acid sequence: CASSTQGAGTDTQYF.

The table lists this clone with a count of one. The gene calls are TRBV5-1 and TRBJ2-5; 10 nucleotides align to TRBD2. Germline V lookup: CDR1 SGHRS, CDR2 YFSETQ. Trimming cost V 3 bases and J 4 bases; bases outside gene matches: 9. This CDR3 has 16 amino acids. CDR3 amino acids: CASSSALAGTGETQYF. In DNA, the CDR3 is TGCGCCAGCAGCTCGGCACTAGCGGGGACGGGAGAGACCCAGTACTTC.

V is TRBV11-2 and J is TRBJ2-1; 12 nucleotides match TRBD2. CDR1 is SGHAT, CDR2 FQNNGV, per germline. The V segment lost 5 bases and the J segment 10 bases; nucleotides outside the gene matches: 9. This CDR3 has 15 amino acids. CDR3 in DNA: TGTGCCAGCAGCATTACTAGCGGGGGGCCGGAGGAGCAGTTCTTC. Amino acids: CASSITSGGPEEQFF.

This clone was recorded only once. This chain joins TRBV6-5 and TRBJ1-5, with a weak D call TRBD1 (5 bases). V was shortened by 7 bases and J by 7 bases, with 11 bases between the two germline ends. CDR1 is MNHEY and CDR2 is SVGAGI in the germline V gene. The CDR3 covers 12 residues. The CDR3 here is CASNRGTQPQHF. CDR3 bases: TGTGCCAGCAATAGGGGTACGCAGCCCCAGCATTTT.

The genes are TRBV11-1 and TRBJ2-7; 7 bases line up with TRBD1. Germline V gene lookup returns CDR1 SGHAT and CDR2 FQDESV (reference sequence). Germline trimming cut 5 bases from V and 3 bases from J; bases unmatched to any gene: 4. The CDR3 length is 13 residues. CDR3: CASSPGTVYEQYF. Written as DNA, the CDR3 is TGTGCCAGCAGCCCCGGGACAGTCTACGAGCAGTACTTC.

The V gene is TRBV7-9, the J gene TRBJ1-4; D not resolved. There are 13 residues in the CDR3. Trimming removed 5 bases at V and 7 bases at J, with 11 bases between. The germline CDR1 and CDR2 sequences are SEHNR and FQNEAQ (reference sequence). CDR3 nucleotides: TGTGCCAGCAGCCTTGCCCGAGGTGAAAAACTGTTTTTT. Amino acids: CASSLARGEKLFF.

The chain employs TRBV2 and TRBJ1-5; no reliable D call. Germline CDR1 and CDR2: SNHLY and FYNNEI. V was pared by 4 bases and J by 2 bases, with 6 bases between. CDR3 length: 13 residues. In DNA, the CDR3 is TGTGCCAGCAGTGTTCAGGGCAATCAGCCCCAGCATTTT. Its translation is CASSVQGNQPQHF.